This T cell receptor beta chain was sequenced in a study of a mutant IDH1 vaccine in newly diagnosed glioma. The time point here: week 23, last vaccination. It was 300 ug of mutant IDH1 20-mer peptide that made up each vaccine dose, given with topical imiquimod. Only in-frame clones appear in the TCRdb table, and some are missing; sequencing was by immunoSEQ multiplex PCR. The sample yields under 85,000 clones, 85% to 90% seen once. In the case of this clone: The antigen is not known.

This sequence originates from a woman aged 50 to 60 with glioma. Sequencing used PBMCs, obtained from a glioma patient whose treatment included an IDH1 peptide vaccine.

This CDR3 reads CASSPRSGATNEKLFF. In DNA, the CDR3 is TGTGCCAGCTCACCACGGTCGGGAGCAACTAATGAAAAACTGTTTTTT. This chain connects TRBV18 to TRBJ1-4, with unresolved D. V lost 1 base to trimming and J lost 0 bases, with 9 bases between them. Germline lookup yields CDR1 KGHSH and CDR2 LQKENI. This CDR3 has 16 residues.